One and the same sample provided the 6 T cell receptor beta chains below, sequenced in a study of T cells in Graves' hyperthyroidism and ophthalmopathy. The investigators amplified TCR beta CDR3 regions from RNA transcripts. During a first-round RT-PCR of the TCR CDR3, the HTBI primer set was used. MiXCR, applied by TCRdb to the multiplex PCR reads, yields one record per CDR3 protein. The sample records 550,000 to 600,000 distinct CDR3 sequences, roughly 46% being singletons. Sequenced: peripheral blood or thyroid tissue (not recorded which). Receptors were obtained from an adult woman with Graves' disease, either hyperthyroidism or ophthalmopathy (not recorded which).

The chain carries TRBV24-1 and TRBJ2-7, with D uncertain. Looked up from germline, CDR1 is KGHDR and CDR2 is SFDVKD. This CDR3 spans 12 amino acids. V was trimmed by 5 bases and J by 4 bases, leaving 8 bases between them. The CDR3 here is CATSASGYEQYF. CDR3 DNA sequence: TGTGCCACCAGTGCGTCCGGTTACGAGCAGTACTTC.

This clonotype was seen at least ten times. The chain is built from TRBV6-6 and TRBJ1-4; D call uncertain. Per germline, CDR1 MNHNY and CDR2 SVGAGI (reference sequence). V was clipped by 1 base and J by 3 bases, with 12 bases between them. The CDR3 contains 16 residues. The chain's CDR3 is CASSYFTGFANEKLFF. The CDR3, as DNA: TGTGCCAGCAGTTACTTTACGGGTTTTGCTAATGAAAAACTGTTTTTT.

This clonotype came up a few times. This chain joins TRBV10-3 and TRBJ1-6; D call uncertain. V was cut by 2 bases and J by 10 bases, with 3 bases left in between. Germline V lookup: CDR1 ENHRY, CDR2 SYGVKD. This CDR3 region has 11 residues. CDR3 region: CAISEGSPLHF. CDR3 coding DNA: TGTGCCATCAGTGAGGGATCACCCCTCCACTTT.

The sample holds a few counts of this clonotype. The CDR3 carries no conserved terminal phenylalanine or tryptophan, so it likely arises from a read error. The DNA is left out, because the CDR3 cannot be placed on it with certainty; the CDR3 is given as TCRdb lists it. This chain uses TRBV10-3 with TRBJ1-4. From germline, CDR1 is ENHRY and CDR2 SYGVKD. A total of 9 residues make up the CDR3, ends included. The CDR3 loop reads CAISEQSAV.

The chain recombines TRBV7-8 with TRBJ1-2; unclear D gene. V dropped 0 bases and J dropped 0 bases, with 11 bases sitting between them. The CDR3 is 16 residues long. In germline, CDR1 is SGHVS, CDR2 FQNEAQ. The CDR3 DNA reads TGTGCCAGCAGCTTAGCACTAGCGGGAGCTAACTATGGCTACACCTTC. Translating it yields CASSLALAGANYGYTF.

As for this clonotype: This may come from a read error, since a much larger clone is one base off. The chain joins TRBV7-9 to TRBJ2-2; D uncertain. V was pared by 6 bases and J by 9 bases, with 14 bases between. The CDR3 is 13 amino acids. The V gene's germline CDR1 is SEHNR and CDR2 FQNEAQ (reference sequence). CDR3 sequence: CASRKKAPRELFF. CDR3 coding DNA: TGTGCCAGCAGAAAAAAGGCCCCCAGGGAGCTGTTTTTT.